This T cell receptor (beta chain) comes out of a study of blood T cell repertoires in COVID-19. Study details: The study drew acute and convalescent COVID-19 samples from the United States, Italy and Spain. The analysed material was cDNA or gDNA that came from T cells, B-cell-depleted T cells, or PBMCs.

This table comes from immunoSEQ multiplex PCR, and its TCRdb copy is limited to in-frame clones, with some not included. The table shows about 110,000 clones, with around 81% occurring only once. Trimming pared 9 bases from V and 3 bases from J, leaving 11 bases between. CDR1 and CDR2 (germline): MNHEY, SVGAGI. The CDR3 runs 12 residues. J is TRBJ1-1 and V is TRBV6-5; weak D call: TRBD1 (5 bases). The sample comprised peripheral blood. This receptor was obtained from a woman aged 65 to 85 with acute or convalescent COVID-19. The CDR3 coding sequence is TGTGCCAGTCGGGGGGGGGACACTGAAGCTTTCTTT. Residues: CASRGGDTEAFF.